The 20 T cell receptor beta chains reported below all come from one sample, sequenced in a study of T cell repertoires in cytomegalovirus infection. TCRdb re-called the reads through MiXCR, storing one row per CDR3 protein. The table records about 920,000 distinct CDR3 sequences, around 29% of them present only once. These receptors are not linked to any known antigen. The sample was cultured CD8+ T cells from PBMCs, taken from culture after CMV antigen stimulation. These receptors came from a human donor in good health (CMV status not recorded). Some clones in this sample may be carry-over from other donors' samples.

Notes on this clonotype: An end of the junction does not agree with germline; a read error may underlie this. The chain combines TRBV11-2 with TRBJ2-4, with TRBD2 identical over 12 bases. Germline CDR1 is SGHAT and CDR2 is FQNNGV. The CDR3 totals 14 residues. The CDR3 DNA reads TGTGTCAGCCTAGCGGGGGGGCCCGGAAACATTCAGTACTTC. As protein: CVSLAGGPGNIQYF. Full variable domain (missing parts from reference TRBV11-2 and TRBJ2-4): EAGVAQSPRYKIIEKRQSVAFWCNPISGHATLYWYQQILGQGPKLLIQFQNNGVVDDSQLPKDRFSAERLKGVDSTLKIQPAKLEDSAVYLCVSLAGGPGNIQYFGAGTRLSVL.

This clonotype was counted ten times or more. The rearrangement links TRBV5-5 to TRBJ2-1; 7 bases agree with TRBD2. The trim removed 4 bases at V and 4 bases at J, leaving 5 bases unmatched. Germline V gene sequence: CDR1 SGHKS, CDR2 YYEKEE (reference sequence). CDR3 length: 14 residues. This CDR3 is CASSVGGYYNEQFF. For the CDR3, the DNA is TGTGCCAGCAGCGTGGGGGGGTATTACAATGAGCAGTTCTTC.

The chain joins TRBV11-2 to TRBJ2-7, with 7 bases matching TRBD1. V was clipped by 5 bases and J by 6 bases; unmatched bases: 4. Per the germline V gene, CDR1 is SGHAT and CDR2 is FQNNGV. The CDR3 is made up of 12 amino acids. The DNA for the CDR3 is TGTGCCAGCAGCCCTCACAGGGGCGAGCAGTACGTC. Protein product: CASSPHRGEQYV.

The chain joins TRBV4-2 to TRBJ1-5; no clear D. The germline CDR1 and CDR2 sequences are LGHNA and YNFKEQ. This CDR3 contains 16 residues. Trimming pared 0 bases from V and 4 bases from J, leaving 13 bases between. The CDR3 loop reads CASSQDWGAMNQPQHF. The CDR3 nucleotides read TGTGCCAGCAGCCAAGATTGGGGAGCCATGAATCAGCCCCAGCATTTT.

The V gene is TRBV14, the J gene TRBJ2-7; 12 nucleotides agree with TRBD1. V gave up 2 bases and J gave up 5 bases; unmatched junction bases: 13. CDR1 and CDR2 (germline): SGHDN, FVKESK. The CDR3 runs to 18 residues. The CDR3 loop reads CASSQKALGTGGIHEQYV. CDR3 nucleotide sequence: TGTGCCAGCAGCCAAAAGGCCCTCGGGACAGGGGGCATCCACGAGCAGTACGTC.

This clonotype was seen more than once but under ten times. The CDR3 protein is CASSRGQKQETQYF. CDR3 nucleotide sequence: TGTGCCAGCAGCCGGGGACAGAAGCAAGAGACCCAGTACTTC. The genes are TRBV5-8 and TRBJ2-5; 7 nucleotides match TRBD1. With 4 bases clipped from V and 2 bases from J, the junction kept 5 bases outside the gene matches. The CDR3 has 14 residues. The germline V gene encodes CDR1 SGHTS and CDR2 YDEGEE. The full variable domain, with the rest looked up from reference TRBV5-8 and TRBJ2-5, is EAGVTQSPTHLIKTRGQQATLRCSPISGHTSVYWYQQALGLGLQFLLWYDEGEERNRGNFPPRFSGRQFPNYSSELNVNALELEDSALYLCASSRGQKQETQYFGPGTRLLVL.

This clonotype appeared a few times. The chain recombines TRBV9 with TRBJ1-2; a possible D gene is TRBD1 (6 bases). Trimming shortened V by 3 bases and J by 6 bases, and 12 bases separated the two germline ends. CDR3 length equals 13 residues. Germline lookup yields CDR1 SGDLS and CDR2 YYNGEE. CDR3 sequence: CASSARGGNGYTF. DNA of the CDR3: TGTGCCAGCAGCGCCAGAGGGGGGAATGGCTACACCTTC.

This clonotype was counted a few times. The V and J genes are TRBV5-5 and TRBJ1-1; no reliable D call. The CDR3 sequence is 14 residues long. Germline CDR1 is SGHKS and CDR2 is YYEKEE (reference sequence). V shed 5 bases and J shed 2 bases, with 13 bases lying between them. CDR3 DNA: TGTGCCAGCAGATCTCCTGAGTCCAACACTGAAGCTTTCTTT. Its protein is CASRSPESNTEAFF.

This clonotype showed up just a few times. V usage is TRBV27 and J usage is TRBJ2-2; TRBD1 matches at 8 bases. Germline V gene data show CDR1 as MNHEY and CDR2 as SMNVEV (reference sequence). J was trimmed by 2 bases and V by 6 bases; bases with no gene match: 8. The CDR3 has 16 amino acids. Here the CDR3 reads CASRTGQGINTGELFF. The CDR3 bases are TGTGCCAGCAGAACCGGACAGGGAATAAACACCGGGGAGCTGTTTTTT.

This clonotype was observed a handful of times. The rearrangement uses TRBV20-1 and TRBJ1-2; D is uncertain. The V gene lost 3 bases and the J gene lost 4 bases, with 18 bases spanning the gap. The CDR3 is 15 residues long. Germline V CDR1 and CDR2: DFQATT, SNEGSKA (reference sequence). The CDR3: CSASPPERIPYGYTF. In DNA, the CDR3 is TGCAGTGCTAGTCCCCCCGAACGTATCCCCTATGGCTACACCTTC.

This clonotype was counted only a few times. This chain joins TRBV7-9 and TRBJ1-6, with TRBD1 matching over 11 bases. The CDR3 is made up of 16 amino acids. J lost 10 bases, V lost 10 bases, and 15 bases had no gene match. Germline assignment: CDR1 SEHNR and CDR2 FQNEAQ (reference sequence). The CDR3 nucleotides read TGTGCCACCCCGGACAGGGGGCCCTCCGCAGGCTCACCCCTCCACTTT. Translating it yields CATPDRGPSAGSPLHF.

This clonotype was recorded many times. The V and J genes are TRBV7-8 and TRBJ1-5; D remains unclear. Trimming removed 1 base from V and 5 bases from J, with 9 bases in between. Germline V gene sequence: CDR1 SGHVS, CDR2 FQNEAQ. The CDR3 covers 14 residues. The CDR3 sequence: CASSLGGVDQPQHF. The DNA of the CDR3 is TGTGCCAGCAGCTTAGGGGGAGTCGATCAGCCCCAGCATTTT.

This clonotype was detected a few times. The chain recombines TRBV20-1 with TRBJ2-3, with 8 nucleotides matching TRBD2. The trim removed 5 bases at V and 4 bases at J, leaving 8 bases unmatched. Germline assignment: CDR1 DFQATT and CDR2 SNEGSKA (reference sequence). This CDR3 is 14 amino acids long. CDR3 nucleotides: TGCAGTGCTTCCCCAGCGGGGGTGTCAGATACGCAGTATTTT. Translation: CSASPAGVSDTQYF.

The V gene is TRBV6-1, the J gene TRBJ2-7; D is perhaps TRBD2 (5 bases). The CDR3 has 12 residues. From germline, CDR1 is MNHNS and CDR2 SASEGT. Deletions cut 6 bases from V and 4 bases from J, with 10 bases between. The CDR3 region is CASRPGEYEQYV. For the CDR3, the DNA is TGTGCCAGCAGGCCCGGGGAATACGAGCAGTACGTC.

There are a few counts of this clonotype. This chain links TRBV27 with TRBJ1-1, with no clear D. Germline CDR1 is MNHEY and CDR2 is SMNVEV (reference sequence). This CDR3 has 11 residues. Trimming stripped 8 bases from V and 3 bases from J, with 7 bases between. The CDR3, as DNA: TGTGCCAGCTGGGGTCACACTGAAGCTTTCTTT. Translating it yields CASWGHTEAFF.

This chain connects TRBV4-1 to TRBJ2-5; no definite D call. V was pared by 1 base and J by 5 bases, with 11 bases between. There are 14 residues in the CDR3. Germline V gene lookup returns CDR1 MGHRA and CDR2 YSYEKL. CDR3 residues: CASSQVDASETQYF. CDR3 DNA: TGCGCCAGCAGCCAAGTAGACGCTTCGGAGACCCAGTACTTC.

This sequence joins TRBV19 and TRBJ2-2; no reliable D call. Germline assignment: CDR1 LNHDA and CDR2 SQIVND (reference sequence). V was trimmed by 0 bases and J by 2 bases, leaving 7 bases between them. The CDR3 is made up of 15 amino acids. Here the CDR3 reads CASSIDRTNTGELFF. The DNA for the CDR3 is TGTGCCAGTAGTATAGATCGGACCAACACCGGGGAGCTGTTTTTT. The full variable domain, rest sourced from reference TRBV19 and TRBJ2-2, is DGGITQSPKYLFRKEGQNVTLSCEQNLNHDAMYWYRQDPGQGLRLIYYSQIVNDFQKGDIAEGYSVSREKKESFPLTVTSAQKNPTAFYLCASSIDRTNTGELFFGEGSRLTVL.

As to this clonotype: It may be a read error: a sequence one base away is much more abundant. This chain connects TRBV7-2 to TRBJ2-3; D is uncertain. Germline CDR1 reads SGHTA; CDR2 reads FQGNSA. CDR3 length equals 12 residues. The CDR3 sequence: CASNLWADTQYF. CDR3 bases: TGTGCCAGCAACTTATGGGCAGATACGCAGTATTTT.

The CDR3 sequence is CASSPSRDEQYV. The CDR3 bases are TGTGCCAGCAGTCCGTCCAGAGACGAGCAGTACGTC. This chain joins TRBV6-6 and TRBJ2-7, with D unresolved. V lost 5 bases and J lost 5, with 10 bases in between. The CDR3 is made up of 12 amino acids. Germline lookup yields CDR1 MNHNY and CDR2 SVGAGI (reference sequence).

The V gene is TRBV5-8, the J gene TRBJ2-5, with TRBD2 matching over 13 bases. The V segment lost 2 bases and the J segment 0 bases; nucleotides outside the gene matches: 4. This CDR3 is 17 amino acids long. Germline CDR1 and CDR2: SGHTS and YDEGEE. Here the CDR3 DNA reads TGTGCCAGCAGCTTCTGGACTAGCGGGGGATACCAAGAGACCCAGTACTTC. It codes for CASSFWTSGGYQETQYF.